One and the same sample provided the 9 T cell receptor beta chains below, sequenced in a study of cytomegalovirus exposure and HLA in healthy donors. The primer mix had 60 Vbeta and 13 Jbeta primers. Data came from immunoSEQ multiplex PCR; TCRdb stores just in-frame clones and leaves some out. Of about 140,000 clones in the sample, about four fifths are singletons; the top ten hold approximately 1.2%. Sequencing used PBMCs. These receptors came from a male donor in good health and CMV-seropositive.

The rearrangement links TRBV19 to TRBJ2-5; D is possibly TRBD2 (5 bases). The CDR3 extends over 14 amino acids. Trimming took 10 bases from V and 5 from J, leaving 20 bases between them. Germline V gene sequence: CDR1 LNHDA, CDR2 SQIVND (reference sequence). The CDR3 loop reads CATKDGLGRETQYF. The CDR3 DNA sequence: TGTGCCACTAAGGATGGACTCGGCAGGGAGACCCAGTACTTC.

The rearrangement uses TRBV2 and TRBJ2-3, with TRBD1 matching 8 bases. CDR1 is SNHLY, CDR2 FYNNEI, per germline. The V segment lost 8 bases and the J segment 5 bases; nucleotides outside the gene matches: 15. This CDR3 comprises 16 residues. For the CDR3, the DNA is TGTGCCAGCGACGATGACAGGGGCGCCGGGTTAGATACGCAGTATTTT. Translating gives CASDDDRGAGLDTQYF.

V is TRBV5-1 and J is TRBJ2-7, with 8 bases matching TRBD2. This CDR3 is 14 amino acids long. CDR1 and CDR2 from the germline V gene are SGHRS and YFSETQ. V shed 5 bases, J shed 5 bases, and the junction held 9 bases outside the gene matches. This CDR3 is CASSPGGSIDEQYF. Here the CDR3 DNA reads TGCGCCAGCAGTCCGGGAGGGTCTATTGACGAGCAGTACTTC.

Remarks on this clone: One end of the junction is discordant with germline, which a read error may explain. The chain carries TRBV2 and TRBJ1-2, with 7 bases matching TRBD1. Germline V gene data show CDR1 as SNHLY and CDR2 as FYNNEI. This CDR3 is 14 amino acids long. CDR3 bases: TGTGCCAGCAGTCAAGCCTCGACAGGGTACGGCTACACCTTC. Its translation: CASSQASTGYGYTF.

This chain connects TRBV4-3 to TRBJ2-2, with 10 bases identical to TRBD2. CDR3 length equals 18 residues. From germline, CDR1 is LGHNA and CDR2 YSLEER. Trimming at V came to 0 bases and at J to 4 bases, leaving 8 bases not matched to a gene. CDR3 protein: CASSQEARLAGTTGELFF. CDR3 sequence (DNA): TGCGCCAGCAGCCAAGAGGCGAGACTAGCGGGTACCACCGGGGAGCTGTTTTTT.

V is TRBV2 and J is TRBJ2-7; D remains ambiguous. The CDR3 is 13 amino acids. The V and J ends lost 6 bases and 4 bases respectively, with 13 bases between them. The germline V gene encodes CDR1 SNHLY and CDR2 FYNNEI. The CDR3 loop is CASRNSIFYEQYF. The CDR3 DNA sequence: TGTGCCAGCAGGAACAGTATATTTTACGAGCAGTACTTC.

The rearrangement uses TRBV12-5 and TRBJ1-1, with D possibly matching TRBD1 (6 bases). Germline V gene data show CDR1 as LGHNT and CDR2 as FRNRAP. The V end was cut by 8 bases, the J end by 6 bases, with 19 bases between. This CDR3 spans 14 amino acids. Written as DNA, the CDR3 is TGTGCTAGTTCAGAAAGGGGGGGGCACGCTGAAGCTTTCTTT. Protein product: CASSERGGHAEAFF.

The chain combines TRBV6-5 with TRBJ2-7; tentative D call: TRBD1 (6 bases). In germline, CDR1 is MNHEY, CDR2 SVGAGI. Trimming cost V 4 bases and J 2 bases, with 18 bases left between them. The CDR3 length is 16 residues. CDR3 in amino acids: CASSSGSDSGPYEQYF. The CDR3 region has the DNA TGTGCCAGCAGTTCCGGTTCGGACAGCGGCCCCTACGAGCAGTACTTC.

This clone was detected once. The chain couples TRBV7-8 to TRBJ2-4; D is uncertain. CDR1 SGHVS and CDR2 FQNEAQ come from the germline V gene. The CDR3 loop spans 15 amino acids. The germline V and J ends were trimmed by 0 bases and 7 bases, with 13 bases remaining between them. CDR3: CASSLAANMWNIQYF. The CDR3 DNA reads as TGTGCCAGCAGCTTAGCGGCCAACATGTGGAACATTCAGTACTTC.